These T cell receptor beta chains were read from a single sample in a study of T cell changes during pregnancy in multiple sclerosis. Some clones are missing from TCRdb's copy, which holds only in-frame ones; the method was immunoSEQ multiplex PCR. The top ten clones hold approximately 3% of a sample with around 65,000 clones, roughly nine tenths of them seen once. Material: peripheral blood, obtained in the first trimester of pregnancy. These receptors came from a female donor in good health, enrolled as a control in a pregnancy study. CDR3s include the opening cysteine and the closing phenylalanine or tryptophan. The D gene is left open where the match is weak. Size values are once, few and many counts, or a class for expanded clones, and some rows have none.

J: TRBJ2-7
D: .
V: TRBV28
size: .
DNA: TGTGCCAGCAGGCGGACCTACGAGCAGTACTTC
CDR3: CASRRTYEQYF

J: TRBJ2-1
D: TRBD1
V: TRBV4-1
size: .
DNA: TGCGCCAGCAGCCTTACAGGGGGCCTATACAATGAGCAGTTCTTC
CDR3: CASSLTGGLYNEQFF

J: TRBJ2-2
D: .
V: TRBV29-1
size: .
DNA: TGCAGCGTTTCTACAGGGTCCGGGGAGCTGTTTTTT
CDR3: CSVSTGSGELFF

J: TRBJ2-3
D: TRBD1
V: TRBV5-4
size: .
DNA: TGTGCCAGCAGCCTACTAGACAGGGGAAACACAGATACGCAGTATTTT
CDR3: CASSLLDRGNTDTQYF

J: TRBJ2-2
D: .
V: TRBV9
size: .
DNA: TGTGCCAGCAGCGGGAGGGCGAACACCGGGGAGCTGTTTTTT
CDR3: CASSGRANTGELFF

J: TRBJ1-4
D: .
V: TRBV2
size: .
DNA: TGTGCCAGCAGGGGTAACAGTGCAACTAATGAAAAACTGTTTTTT
CDR3: CASRGNSATNEKLFF

J: TRBJ2-3
D: .
V: TRBV7-7
size: .
DNA: TGTGCTAGCAGCTTAGCTGGGACTCTCACAGATACGCAGTATTTT
CDR3: CASSLAGTLTDTQYF

J: TRBJ1-2
D: TRBD1
V: TRBV7-3
size: .
DNA: TGTGCCAGCAGCTTAAGGCCGAGGACAGGCCCTCTCTCTCCCACCTTC
CDR3: CASSLRPRTGPLSPTF

J: TRBJ2-3
D: TRBD2
V: TRBV4-3
size: .
DNA: TGCGCCAGCAGCCAAGATACACTAGCGGGAGTTGGAGATACGCAGTATTTT
CDR3: CASSQDTLAGVGDTQYF

J: TRBJ2-1
D: TRBD2
V: TRBV15
size: .
DNA: TGTGCCACCAGCAGGGAGGGGGGGCTAGCGGGAGGGCGCGCCTACAATGAGCAGTTCTTC
CDR3: CATSREGGLAGGRAYNEQFF

J: TRBJ1-4
D: .
V: TRBV19
size: once
DNA: TGTGCCAGTAGTATAGGCGGGGGGACAACTAATGAAAAACTGTTTTTT
CDR3: CASSIGGGTTNEKLFF

J: TRBJ2-5
D: .
V: TRBV25-1
size: once
DNA: TGTGCCAGCACTCAAACATATGGGCAGGAGGGGGAGACCCAGTACTTC
CDR3: CASTQTYGQEGETQYF

J: TRBJ1-6
D: .
V: TRBV5-1
size: once
DNA: TGCGCCAGCAGCTTGAGAGGGATTACACCCTCCGGGGGTAATTCACCCCTCCACTTT
CDR3: CASSLRGITPSGGNSPLHF

J: TRBJ1-6
D: .
V: TRBV2
size: .
DNA: TGTGCCAGCATTCTGATTCCAGACAGGCAGAATTCACCCCTCCACTTT
CDR3: CASILIPDRQNSPLHF

J: TRBJ2-7
D: .
V: TRBV28
size: .
DNA: TGTGCCAGCAGTGGACAGACCTACGAGCAGTACTTC
CDR3: CASSGQTYEQYF

J: TRBJ2-7
D: .
V: TRBV28
size: .
DNA: TGTGCCAGCAGTTTAGGGGGGTCGGACCACTTC
CDR3: CASSLGGSDHF

J: TRBJ1-4
D: TRBD1
V: TRBV19
size: .
DNA: TGTGCCAGTAGTTCCCGGACAGGGGATGAAAAACTGTTTTTT
CDR3: CASSSRTGDEKLFF